These T cell receptor beta chains were read from a single sample in a study of OX40 agonist ivuxolimab in advanced cancers. Some clones are missing from TCRdb's copy, which holds only in-frame ones; the method was immunoSEQ multiplex PCR. The table shows roughly 66,000 clones, with less than 90% occurring only once. The sample consisted of CD4+ or CD8+ T cells sorted from blood, taken in a trial of the OX40 agonist ivuxolimab. Receptors were obtained from an adult with an advanced solid tumor such as melanoma, head and neck, liver or kidney cancer. Each CDR3 is given with its conserved first and last residue. The order of the fields is CDR3 protein, CDR3 DNA, J gene, D gene, clone size, V gene. The D gene is left open where the match is weak. The size of a clone is reported for some rows only, either as once, few or many, or as a class for expanded clones.

cdr3_aa: CATSSLAGGDNEQFF
cdr3_nt: TGTGCCACCAGCAGTCTAGCGGGTGGCGACAATGAGCAGTTCTTC
j_call: TRBJ2-1
d_call: TRBD2
clone_size: .
v_call: TRBV15

cdr3_aa: CASRPGGLVPYEQYF
cdr3_nt: TGTGCCAGCAGGCCTGGGGGACTCGTCCCCTACGAGCAGTACTTC
j_call: TRBJ2-7
d_call: .
clone_size: .
v_call: TRBV28

cdr3_aa: CASSIAVSGNTIYF
cdr3_nt: TGTGCCAGTAGTATAGCAGTCTCTGGAAACACCATATATTTT
j_call: TRBJ1-3
d_call: .
clone_size: .
v_call: TRBV19

cdr3_aa: CASSFGTGGMNTEAFF
cdr3_nt: TGCGCCAGCAGCTTCGGAACAGGGGGCATGAACACTGAAGCTTTCTTT
j_call: TRBJ1-1
d_call: TRBD1
clone_size: .
v_call: TRBV5-1

cdr3_aa: CSAGNTEAFF
cdr3_nt: TGCAGTGCGGGTAACACTGAAGCTTTCTTT
j_call: TRBJ1-1
d_call: .
clone_size: .
v_call: TRBV20-1

cdr3_aa: CASSLGPILYGYTF
cdr3_nt: TGTGCCAGCAGCTTAGGTCCCATCCTCTATGGCTACACCTTC
j_call: TRBJ1-2
d_call: .
clone_size: .
v_call: TRBV13

cdr3_aa: CASSDGGAYEQYF
cdr3_nt: TGTGCCAGCAGTGACGGGGGCGCCTACGAGCAGTACTTC
j_call: TRBJ2-7
d_call: .
clone_size: .
v_call: TRBV6-1

cdr3_aa: CASSSWGMNTEAFF
cdr3_nt: TGTGCCAGCAGTTCCTGGGGGATGAACACTGAAGCTTTCTTT
j_call: TRBJ1-1
d_call: .
clone_size: .
v_call: TRBV27

cdr3_aa: CASSLAPGAYEQYF
cdr3_nt: TGTGCCAGCAGCTTAGCTCCGGGAGCTTACGAGCAGTACTTC
j_call: TRBJ2-7
d_call: .
clone_size: .
v_call: TRBV11-3

cdr3_aa: CASSSPTWGEKLFF
cdr3_nt: TGTGCCAGCAGTTCGCCTACTTGGGGTGAAAAACTGTTTTTT
j_call: TRBJ1-4
d_call: .
clone_size: .
v_call: TRBV6-5

cdr3_aa: CASSQDPRGRETQYF
cdr3_nt: TGTGCCAGCAGCCAAGACCCCAGGGGGCGAGAGACCCAGTACTTC
j_call: TRBJ2-5
d_call: TRBD1
clone_size: .
v_call: TRBV4-2

cdr3_aa: CASSVLNEQFF
cdr3_nt: TGTGCCAGTAGCGTCCTAAATGAGCAGTTCTTC
j_call: TRBJ2-1
d_call: .
clone_size: .
v_call: TRBV19

cdr3_aa: CASSSHLLDTQYF
cdr3_nt: TGTGCCAGCAGCTCTCACCTCTTGGATACGCAGTATTTT
j_call: TRBJ2-3
d_call: .
clone_size: once
v_call: TRBV11-3

cdr3_aa: CASRRAWSGDYGYTF
cdr3_nt: TGTGCCAGCAGACGGGCCTGGTCGGGGGACTATGGCTACACCTTC
j_call: TRBJ1-2
d_call: .
clone_size: few
v_call: TRBV27

cdr3_aa: CASGQGVANEQFF
cdr3_nt: TGTGCCAGCGGACAGGGAGTGGCGAATGAGCAGTTCTTC
j_call: TRBJ2-1
d_call: TRBD1
clone_size: few
v_call: TRBV19

cdr3_aa: CASSEVGRASEKLFF
cdr3_nt: TGTGCCAGCAGTGAGGTCGGGCGGGCAAGTGAAAAACTGTTTTTT
j_call: TRBJ1-4
d_call: .
clone_size: medium-sized
v_call: TRBV2

cdr3_aa: CASRPRTADQETQYF
cdr3_nt: TGTGCCAGCAGACCGAGGACGGCAGACCAAGAGACCCAGTACTTC
j_call: TRBJ2-5
d_call: .
clone_size: .
v_call: TRBV2

cdr3_aa: CASSVLHGRINPGANVLTF
cdr3_nt: TGTGCCAGCAGCGTACTGCACGGACGGATTAACCCTGGGGCCAACGTCCTGACTTTC
j_call: TRBJ2-6
d_call: .
clone_size: few
v_call: TRBV9

cdr3_aa: CACGQVAYEQYF
cdr3_nt: TGTGCCTGCGGACAGGTTGCCTACGAGCAGTACTTC
j_call: TRBJ2-7
d_call: TRBD1
clone_size: .
v_call: TRBV30

cdr3_aa: CASSLASQGYEQYF
cdr3_nt: TGTGCCAGCAGCTTAGCGTCCCAGGGCTACGAGCAGTACTTC
j_call: TRBJ2-7
d_call: .
clone_size: .
v_call: TRBV7-8

cdr3_aa: CASSSGTSGRDDTQYF
cdr3_nt: TGTGCCAGCAGCTCAGGGACTAGCGGGAGGGACGATACGCAGTATTTT
j_call: TRBJ2-3
d_call: TRBD2
clone_size: .
v_call: TRBV5-4

cdr3_aa: CASSQAARVDTYEQYF
cdr3_nt: TGCGCCAGCAGCCAAGCGGCCCGGGTCGATACCTACGAGCAGTACTTC
j_call: TRBJ2-7
d_call: .
clone_size: .
v_call: TRBV4-3

cdr3_aa: CASSQETGLLNYEQYF
cdr3_nt: TGCGCCAGCAGCCAAGAGACCGGCCTCCTAAACTACGAGCAGTACTTC
j_call: TRBJ2-7
d_call: .
clone_size: once
v_call: TRBV4-1

cdr3_aa: CASSLDLAGGTNQYF
cdr3_nt: TGTGCCAGCAGCTTGGACTTAGCGGGAGGGACAAACCAGTACTTC
j_call: TRBJ2-5
d_call: TRBD2
clone_size: .
v_call: TRBV7-7

cdr3_aa: CASSSDSGSVYNEQFF
cdr3_nt: TGTGCCAGCAGCTCCGATAGCGGGAGCGTGTACAATGAGCAGTTCTTC
j_call: TRBJ2-1
d_call: TRBD2
clone_size: .
v_call: TRBV5-6

cdr3_aa: CSVEDGATGDYGYTF
cdr3_nt: TGCAGCGTTGAAGATGGCGCGACAGGGGACTATGGCTACACCTTC
j_call: TRBJ1-2
d_call: TRBD1
clone_size: .
v_call: TRBV29-1

cdr3_aa: CASSSGLAVTGELFF
cdr3_nt: TGTGCCAGCAGCTCGGGACTAGCTGTTACCGGGGAGCTGTTTTTT
j_call: TRBJ2-2
d_call: TRBD2
clone_size: .
v_call: TRBV5-4

cdr3_aa: CASSRDRLYEQYF
cdr3_nt: TGTGCCAGCAGCAGGGACAGGCTCTACGAGCAGTACTTC
j_call: TRBJ2-7
d_call: TRBD1
clone_size: .
v_call: TRBV6-1

cdr3_aa: CASSLRIGGRRLNSNQPQHF
cdr3_nt: TGTGCCAGCAGTTTAAGGATCGGGGGGCGCCGTCTAAATAGCAATCAGCCCCAGCATTTT
j_call: TRBJ1-5
d_call: .
clone_size: .
v_call: TRBV28

cdr3_aa: CASSRLDDLETQYF
cdr3_nt: TGTGCCAGCTCACGACTGGACGACTTGGAGACCCAGTACTTC
j_call: TRBJ2-5
d_call: .
clone_size: .
v_call: TRBV18

cdr3_aa: CASSQEIGQGGRQVPLPGELFF
cdr3_nt: TGCGCCAGCAGCCAAGAAATTGGACAGGGGGGACGCCAAGTCCCACTCCCCGGGGAGCTGTTTTTT
j_call: TRBJ2-2
d_call: TRBD1
clone_size: .
v_call: TRBV4-1

cdr3_aa: CASSYTVYKDEQYF
cdr3_nt: TGTGCCAGCAGTTACACAGTCTATAAGGACGAGCAGTACTTC
j_call: TRBJ2-7
d_call: .
clone_size: .
v_call: TRBV6-5

cdr3_aa: CASSEAGQGVKYEQYF
cdr3_nt: TGTGCCAGCAGTGAAGCGGGACAGGGGGTAAAATACGAGCAGTACTTC
j_call: TRBJ2-7
d_call: TRBD1
clone_size: once
v_call: TRBV6-1

cdr3_aa: CASSPTPSTDTQYF
cdr3_nt: TGTGCCAGCAGTCCTACCCCAAGCACAGATACGCAGTATTTT
j_call: TRBJ2-3
d_call: .
clone_size: .
v_call: TRBV27

cdr3_aa: CASSREGTSGSYEQYF
cdr3_nt: TGCGCCAGCAGCCGGGAAGGGACTAGCGGTTCCTACGAGCAGTACTTC
j_call: TRBJ2-7
d_call: TRBD2
clone_size: .
v_call: TRBV5-1

cdr3_aa: CASSRRSLGANTGELFF
cdr3_nt: TGCGCCAGCAGCCGCCGTAGTCTCGGTGCGAACACCGGGGAGCTGTTTTTT
j_call: TRBJ2-2
d_call: .
clone_size: .
v_call: TRBV4-3

cdr3_aa: CASRRPGLQETQYF
cdr3_nt: TGTGCCAGCAGACGGCCGGGACTCCAAGAGACCCAGTACTTC
j_call: TRBJ2-5
d_call: .
clone_size: .
v_call: TRBV6-5

cdr3_aa: CSVENVQGAQGYTF
cdr3_nt: TGCAGCGTTGAAAACGTCCAAGGGGCGCAGGGCTACACCTTC
j_call: TRBJ1-2
d_call: .
clone_size: .
v_call: TRBV29-1

cdr3_aa: CASSILGNQPQHF
cdr3_nt: TGTGCCAGTAGTATATTGGGCAATCAGCCCCAGCATTTT
j_call: TRBJ1-5
d_call: .
clone_size: .
v_call: TRBV19

cdr3_aa: CASSLGATGKTQETQYF
cdr3_nt: TGCGCCAGCAGCTTGGGGGCCACAGGGAAGACCCAAGAGACCCAGTACTTC
j_call: TRBJ2-5
d_call: .
clone_size: .
v_call: TRBV5-1

cdr3_aa: CASSPLSNTDTQYF
cdr3_nt: TGTGCCAGCAGCCCCCTGTCCAACACAGATACGCAGTATTTT
j_call: TRBJ2-3
d_call: .
clone_size: .
v_call: TRBV7-2

cdr3_aa: CASSVGTSGRSNEQFF
cdr3_nt: TGTGCCAGCAGTGTCGGGACTAGCGGGAGATCCAATGAGCAGTTCTTC
j_call: TRBJ2-1
d_call: TRBD2
clone_size: .
v_call: TRBV28

cdr3_aa: CASSPNLAAYEQYF
cdr3_nt: TGCGCCAGCAGCCCTAACCTAGCGGCCTACGAGCAGTACTTC
j_call: TRBJ2-7
d_call: TRBD2
clone_size: .
v_call: TRBV5-1

cdr3_aa: CASSLGGYQPQHF
cdr3_nt: TGTGCCAGCAGCTTGGGGGGTTATCAGCCCCAGCATTTT
j_call: TRBJ1-5
d_call: .
clone_size: .
v_call: TRBV7-6

cdr3_aa: CASSEGGYGYTF
cdr3_nt: TGTGCCAGCAGTGAGGGGGGCTATGGCTACACCTTC
j_call: TRBJ1-2
d_call: .
clone_size: .
v_call: TRBV6-1

cdr3_aa: CASSQRGSLPDQPQHF
cdr3_nt: TGTGCCAGTAGTCAGAGGGGGTCATTACCCGATCAGCCCCAGCATTTT
j_call: TRBJ1-5
d_call: .
clone_size: .
v_call: TRBV19

cdr3_aa: CASRGENIQYF
cdr3_nt: TGTGCCAGCAGAGGGGAAAACATTCAGTACTTC
j_call: TRBJ2-4
d_call: .
clone_size: .
v_call: TRBV11-3

cdr3_aa: CASSYSVDRGSGYTF
cdr3_nt: TGTGCCAGCAGTTACTCTGTGGATCGAGGGTCTGGCTACACCTTC
j_call: TRBJ1-2
d_call: .
clone_size: few
v_call: TRBV6-5

cdr3_aa: CASNNGESIRIGELFF
cdr3_nt: TGCGCCAGCAACAATGGGGAAAGCATAAGGATCGGGGAGCTGTTTTTT
j_call: TRBJ2-2
d_call: .
clone_size: few
v_call: TRBV10-2

cdr3_aa: CASSQDGQGGRKLFF
cdr3_nt: TGTGCCAGCAGCCAAGATGGGCAGGGAGGACGGAAACTGTTTTTT
j_call: TRBJ1-4
d_call: .
clone_size: .
v_call: TRBV4-2

cdr3_aa: CASFDRYTEAFF
cdr3_nt: TGTGCCAGCTTCGACAGGTACACTGAAGCTTTCTTT
j_call: TRBJ1-1
d_call: .
clone_size: .
v_call: TRBV6-1

cdr3_aa: CASSPGLGYYEQYF
cdr3_nt: TGTGCCAGCTCACCAGGTTTAGGATACTACGAGCAGTACTTC
j_call: TRBJ2-7
d_call: .
clone_size: .
v_call: TRBV18

cdr3_aa: CASSFHGGYTF
cdr3_nt: TGTGCCAGCAGCTTCCACGGTGGCTACACCTTC
j_call: TRBJ1-2
d_call: .
clone_size: .
v_call: TRBV7-2

cdr3_aa: CASSLPGTEAFF
cdr3_nt: TGTGCCAGCAGCCTCCCCGGCACTGAAGCTTTCTTT
j_call: TRBJ1-1
d_call: .
clone_size: .
v_call: TRBV11-3